These 29 T cell receptor beta chains came from one sample sequenced in a study of T-cell reconstitution after alpha-beta-depleted transplantation in children. A TCRbeta library incorporating unique molecular identifiers was prepared. TCRdb redid the calling of the PCR reads with MiXCR, one entry per CDR3 protein. The table includes about 360,000 distinct CDR3 sequences, about 14% detected once. This specimen consisted of PBMCs, obtained from the stem cell graft. The receptor source for this set is a human donor who donated a stem cell graft to a child with Fanconi anemia.

This clonotype was found many times. The chain combines TRBV10-3 with TRBJ1-1, with 8 positions matching TRBD1. Germline loops: CDR1 ENHRY, CDR2 SYGVKD. CDR3 length: 17 amino acids. Trimming at V came to 0 bases and at J to 0 bases, leaving 6 bases not matched to a gene. CDR3 in amino acids: CAISESRQGTMNTEAFF. In nucleotides, the CDR3 is TGTGCCATCAGTGAGTCTCGACAGGGGACCATGAACACTGAAGCTTTCTTT.

This clonotype occurred many times. This chain connects TRBV20-1 to TRBJ1-1; D is possibly TRBD1 (6 bases). CDR3 size: 15 residues. Germline assignment: CDR1 DFQATT and CDR2 SNEGSKA (reference sequence). The ends were cut back, 1 base at V and 1 base at J, with 13 bases in the middle. CDR3 in amino acids: CSARGTGIGNTEAFF. The CDR3, as DNA: TGCAGTGCTAGAGGTACAGGGATCGGGAACACTGAAGCTTTCTTT.

V usage is TRBV5-5 and J usage is TRBJ2-5; 9 bases match TRBD2. The length of the CDR3 is 18 residues. The germline V gene has CDR1 SGHKS and CDR2 YYEKEE (reference sequence). J was trimmed by 2 bases and V by 0 bases; bases with no gene match: 11. CDR3 loop: CASSLVRLAGLKQETQYF. The CDR3 region has the DNA TGTGCCAGCAGCTTGGTTAGGCTAGCGGGGCTAAAGCAAGAGACCCAGTACTTC.

This clonotype was counted between two and nine times. The rearrangement joins TRBV9 to TRBJ1-6; D gene uncertain. V lost 0 bases and J 7 bases, leaving 14 bases between the germline ends. The CDR3 has 16 amino acids. Germline CDR1 is SGDLS and CDR2 is YYNGEE. CDR3 nucleotide sequence: TGTGCCAGCAGCGTAGTTGTTGGAGGCGTGAATTCACCCCTCCACTTT. Translation: CASSVVVGGVNSPLHF.

Remarks on this clonotype: A much larger clone differs by one base, so this may be a read error. The chain uses TRBV7-9 and TRBJ2-5, with a tentative D call TRBD2 (5 bases). Germline CDR1 is SEHNR and CDR2 is FQNEAQ (reference sequence). The CDR3 is made up of 14 amino acids. CDR3 in DNA: TGTGCCAGCAGCCAAGAGGGCCGCCAAGGGACCCAGTACTTC. It specifies CASSQEGRQGTQYF.

The genes are TRBV7-8 and TRBJ2-1; D might be TRBD2 (6 bases). The germline CDR1 and CDR2 sequences are SGHVS and FQNEAQ. This CDR3 spans 12 amino acids. V gave up 5 bases and J gave up 9 bases, with 11 bases separating them. The CDR3 DNA sequence: TGTGCCAGCAGCACCCCGGAGGGTGAGCAGTTCTTC. Translated, it gives CASSTPEGEQFF.

The chain uses TRBV10-2 and TRBJ1-2; TRBD1 aligns across 8 bases. Germline V lookup: CDR1 WSHSY, CDR2 SAAADI. This CDR3 spans 14 amino acids. Germline trimming cut 7 bases from V and 6 bases from J; bases unmatched to any gene: 10. CDR3 region: CASNSRGRLDGYTF. The CDR3 DNA reads TGCGCCAGCAATTCCAGGGGGCGACTAGATGGCTACACCTTC.

This clonotype has only a few counts. This chain connects TRBV5-6 to TRBJ2-7; 7 nucleotides line up with TRBD2. The CDR3 has 15 amino acids. V trimming: 3 bases; J trimming: 2 bases; junction bases outside the gene matches: 8. Germline-derived CDR1 and CDR2 are SGHDT and YYEEEE. Here the CDR3 reads CASSSRGFNAYEQYV. In nucleotides, the CDR3 is TGTGCCAGCAGCTCGCGGGGGTTCAATGCCTACGAGCAGTACGTC.

This clonotype was observed many times. This rearrangement joins TRBV20-1 to TRBJ2-1; 9 bases align to TRBD1. Germline V gives CDR1 DFQATT, CDR2 SNEGSKA (reference sequence). The CDR3 covers 15 residues. The V and J ends lost 5 bases and 9 bases, in that order; junction bases with no gene match: 14. This CDR3 reads CSASSWDRAEGEQFF. In DNA form, the CDR3 reads TGCAGTGCTTCGAGTTGGGACAGGGCGGAGGGTGAGCAGTTCTTC.

This sequence joins TRBV30 and TRBJ1-1; 8 nucleotides match TRBD1. Trimming took 4 bases from V and 6 from J; bases not matched to a gene: 7. CDR1 GTSNPN and CDR2 SVGIG come from the germline V gene (reference sequence). The CDR3 runs 13 residues. CDR3 loop: CAWTRQGSAEAFF. CDR3 DNA: TGTGCCTGGACACGACAGGGGTCGGCTGAAGCTTTCTTT.

Only a few counts were recorded for this clonotype. The chain couples TRBV19 to TRBJ2-3, with D unresolved. V was cut by 3 bases and J by 1 base, with 2 bases left in between. Germline CDR1 and CDR2: LNHDA and SQIVND (reference sequence). CDR3 length: 12 residues. DNA of the CDR3: TGTGCCAGTAGTATCGGCACAGATACGCAGTATTTT. Amino acids: CASSIGTDTQYF.

The table lists this clonotype with a few counts. The chain couples TRBV12-3 or TRBV12-4 to TRBJ2-2; D is possibly TRBD1 or TRBD2 (6 bases each). The CDR3 consists of 15 residues. Deletions cut 6 bases from V and 8 bases from J, with 19 bases between. The CDR3 here is CASSPGAPSGGELFF. In nucleotides, the CDR3 is TGTGCCAGCAGCCCGGGGGCCCCCTCGGGGGGGGAGCTGTTTTTT.

This clonotype was seen at least ten times. The J gene is TRBJ2-1, the V gene TRBV5-1, with D possibly TRBD2 on 5 matching bases. The CDR3 sequence is 13 residues long. Germline V gives CDR1 SGHRS, CDR2 YFSETQ. The V gene lost 1 base and the J gene lost 8 bases, with 10 bases spanning the gap. The CDR3 sequence: CASSLSGRDEQFF. DNA of the CDR3: TGCGCCAGCAGCTTGTCTGGGCGGGATGAGCAGTTCTTC.

The rearrangement uses TRBV4-3 and TRBJ2-1, with D possibly matching TRBD1 (6 bases). Trimming took off 0 bases at V and 6 bases at J, with 18 bases between the two ends. Germline V lookup: CDR1 LGHNA, CDR2 YSLEER. This CDR3 spans 17 amino acids. CDR3 in DNA: TGCGCCAGCAGCCAAGATATGAACAGGGTGGTTGGCAATGAGCAGTTCTTC. Protein: CASSQDMNRVVGNEQFF.

This clonotype was counted ten times or more. The rearrangement links TRBV25-1 to TRBJ2-3; 8 bases match TRBD2. This CDR3 is 16 amino acids long. Germline V lookup: CDR1 MGHDK, CDR2 SYGVNS. J gave up 1 base and V 1 base, and 4 bases lay outside the gene matches. CDR3 coding DNA: TGTGCCAGCAGTGAATGGGGTAGCGGGGGCACAGATACGCAGTATTTT. As protein: CASSEWGSGGTDTQYF.

The CDR3 region is CASSSPRSGELFF. CDR3 sequence (DNA): TGTGCCAGCAGCTCACCGAGGTCCGGGGAGCTGTTTTTT. This chain joins TRBV13 and TRBJ2-2; D is unclear. The CDR3 is 13 residues long. Germline assignment: CDR1 PRHDT and CDR2 FYEKMQ (reference sequence). The V and J ends lost 4 bases and 6 bases respectively, with 9 bases between them.

This chain uses TRBV6-2 or TRBV6-3 with TRBJ1-2; the D gene is possibly TRBD1 (5 bases). V gave up 7 bases and J gave up 1 base, with 13 bases separating them. Germline CDR1 and CDR2: MNHEY and SVGEGT. There are 14 residues in the CDR3. The CDR3 here is CASTNRDHNYGYTF. The CDR3 nucleotides read TGTGCCAGCACGAACCGGGACCATAACTATGGCTACACCTTC.

This clonotype was seen once. J is TRBJ1-1 and V is TRBV7-9, with D possibly being TRBD1 (6 bases). Germline loops: CDR1 SEHNR, CDR2 FQNEAQ (reference sequence). The CDR3 extends over 15 amino acids. Trimming shortened V by 1 base and J by 0 bases, and 9 bases separated the two germline ends. The CDR3 sequence is CASSLGHRVNTEAFF. The DNA for the CDR3 is TGTGCCAGCAGCTTAGGGCACAGGGTGAACACTGAAGCTTTCTTT.

The chain carries TRBV11-2 and TRBJ2-5, with a weak D call TRBD1 (6 bases). Trimming removed 5 bases from V and 3 bases from J, with 7 bases in between. Per germline, CDR1 SGHAT and CDR2 FQNNGV. CDR3 length equals 12 residues. The chain's CDR3 is CASSGQKETQYF. The CDR3 nucleotides read TGTGCCAGCAGCGGACAGAAAGAGACCCAGTACTTC.

This clonotype was counted at least ten times. The gene calls are TRBV15 and TRBJ1-1; the D is unclear. Germline loops: CDR1 LNHNV, CDR2 YYDKDF (reference sequence). This CDR3 is built from 11 residues. V was cut by 8 bases and J by 4 bases, with 8 bases left in between. The CDR3 here is CATRRATEAFF. DNA for the CDR3: TGTGCCACCCGAAGGGCCACTGAAGCTTTCTTT.

The table lists this clonotype with a few counts. The genes are TRBV6-5 and TRBJ2-7; D not resolved. Trimming removed 0 bases from V and 2 bases from J, with 8 bases in between. The CDR3 is made up of 14 amino acids. The V gene's germline CDR1 is MNHEY and CDR2 SVGAGI. The CDR3 region has the DNA TGTGCCAGCAGTTACTCGTACGGTGCCTACGAGCAGTACGTC. Amino acids: CASSYSYGAYEQYV.

The genes are TRBV12-3 or TRBV12-4 and TRBJ1-6; no reliable D call. This CDR3 has 16 residues. Trimming left V 6 bases short and J 10 bases short, with 22 bases between. The CDR3 loop is CASSPSHPFKGSPLHF. As DNA, the CDR3 is TGTGCCAGCAGCCCCAGCCACCCTTTTAAAGGGTCACCCCTCCACTTT.

At least ten counts were recorded for this clonotype. The CDR3 region has the DNA TGTGCCAGCAGCTCGGGACAGCTGAATGAGCAGTTCTTC. This translates into CASSSGQLNEQFF. The chain recombines TRBV28 with TRBJ2-1; the match to TRBD1 covers 7 bases. Germline trimming cut 6 bases from V and 7 bases from J; bases unmatched to any gene: 6. Germline V CDR1 and CDR2: MDHEN, SYDVKM. The CDR3 is made up of 13 amino acids.

This clonotype was found many times. V and J are TRBV9 and TRBJ2-2; weak D call: TRBD1 (5 bases). V lost 3 bases to trimming and J lost 0 bases, with 12 bases between them. There are 16 residues in the CDR3. The germline gives CDR1 SGDLS, CDR2 YYNGEE. CDR3 nucleotides: TGTGCCAGCAGCGATCATGGGGCCCCGAACACCGGGGAGCTGTTTTTT. Its protein product is CASSDHGAPNTGELFF.

This clonotype appeared a few times. V gene TRBV5-5 combines with J gene TRBJ1-1, with 9 nucleotides matching TRBD1. The CDR3 has 15 residues. Trimming at V came to 5 bases and at J to 2 bases, leaving 7 bases not matched to a gene. Germline V lookup: CDR1 SGHKS, CDR2 YYEKEE (reference sequence). The CDR3 sequence: CASRGLGQGNTEAFF. The DNA for the CDR3 is TGTGCCAGCAGGGGACTGGGACAGGGTAACACTGAAGCTTTCTTT.

The rearrangement joins TRBV12-3 or TRBV12-4 to TRBJ1-2; 7 nucleotides align to TRBD1. The V and J ends lost 6 bases and 7 bases, in that order; junction bases with no gene match: 2. The CDR3 totals 11 residues. In DNA, the CDR3 is TGTGCCAGCAGCGACAGGGTTGGCTACACCTTC. Its protein product is CASSDRVGYTF.

This clonotype was counted a few times. The chain employs TRBV5-1 and TRBJ2-4; 7 positions match TRBD1. Germline V gives CDR1 SGHRS, CDR2 YFSETQ. This CDR3 has 15 residues. V trimming: 2 bases; J trimming: 3 bases; junction bases outside the gene matches: 5. CDR3 residues: CASSLQGQDKNIQYF. CDR3 nucleotide sequence: TGCGCCAGCAGCTTACAGGGGCAGGACAAAAACATTCAGTACTTC. Combining the CDR3 with reference TRBV5-1 and TRBJ2-4 gives the whole variable domain KAGVTQTPRYLIKTRGQQVTLSCSPISGHRSVSWYQQTPGQGLQFLFEYFSETQRNKGNFPGRFSGRQFSNSRSEMNVSTLELGDSALYLCASSLQGQDKNIQYFGAGTRLSVL.

CDR3 loop: CASSWNSLEGYTF. CDR3 bases: TGTGCCAGCAGTTGGAACAGCCTGGAGGGCTACACCTTC. This chain uses TRBV12-3 or TRBV12-4 with TRBJ1-2; no firm D call. Trimming cost V 4 bases and J 8 bases, with 14 bases left between them. The CDR3 length is 13 residues.

This clonotype was observed a handful of times. The CDR3 nucleotides are TGTGCCTGGAGTGTTGGAGAGGGCCCAGCTTTCTTT. Its protein product is CAWSVGEGPAFF. This rearrangement joins TRBV30 to TRBJ1-1; D is unclear. This CDR3 comprises 12 residues. Per germline, CDR1 GTSNPN and CDR2 SVGIG (reference sequence). Trimming removed 0 bases at V and 10 bases at J, with 12 bases between.